This TCR beta chain was identified in a study of CD8 T cells in Susac syndrome. Reverse transcription of roughly 0.5 to 1 ug RNA was performed with random hexamers. TCRdb ran MiXCR on the immunoSEQ multiplex PCR reads and lists one entry per CDR3 protein. The repertoire holds about 80,000 distinct CDR3 sequences, with 94% as singletons. The sample was CD8+ T cells from PBMCs. The clonotype comes from a human donor in good health.

CDR3 sequence: CASRLGDQPQHF. CDR3 DNA: TGTGCCAGCAGACTGGGGGATCAGCCCCAGCATTTT. The V and J genes are TRBV12-3 or TRBV12-4 and TRBJ1-5; TRBD1 might be the D (5 bases). The CDR3 is 12 residues long. V gave up 6 bases and J gave up 5 bases, with 8 bases separating them.